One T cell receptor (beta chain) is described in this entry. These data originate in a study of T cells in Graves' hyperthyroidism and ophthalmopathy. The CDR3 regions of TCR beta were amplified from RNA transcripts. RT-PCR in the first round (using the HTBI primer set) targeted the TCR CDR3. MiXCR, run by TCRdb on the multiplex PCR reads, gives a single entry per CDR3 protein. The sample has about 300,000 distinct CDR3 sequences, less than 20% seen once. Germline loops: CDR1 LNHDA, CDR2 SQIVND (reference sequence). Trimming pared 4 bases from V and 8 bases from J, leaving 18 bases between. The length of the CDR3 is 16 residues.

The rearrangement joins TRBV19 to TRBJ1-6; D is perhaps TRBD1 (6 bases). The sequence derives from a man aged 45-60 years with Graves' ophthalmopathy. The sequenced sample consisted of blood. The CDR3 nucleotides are TGTGCCAGTAGTACCCTCGGGGGGGACAAGGATTCACCCCTCCACTTT. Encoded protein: CASSTLGGDKDSPLHF.